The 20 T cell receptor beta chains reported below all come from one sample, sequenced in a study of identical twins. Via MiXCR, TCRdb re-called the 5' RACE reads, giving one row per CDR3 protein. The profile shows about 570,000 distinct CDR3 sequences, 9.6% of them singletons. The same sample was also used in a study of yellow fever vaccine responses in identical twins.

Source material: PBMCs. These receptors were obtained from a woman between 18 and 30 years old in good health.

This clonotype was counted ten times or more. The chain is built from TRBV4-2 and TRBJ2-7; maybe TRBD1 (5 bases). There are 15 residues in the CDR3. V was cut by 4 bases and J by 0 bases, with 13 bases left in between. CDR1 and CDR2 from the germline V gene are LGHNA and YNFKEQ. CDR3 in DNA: TGTGCCAGCAGCCTAAGGACACTTAGCTCCTACGAGCAGTACTTC. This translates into CASSLRTLSSYEQYF.

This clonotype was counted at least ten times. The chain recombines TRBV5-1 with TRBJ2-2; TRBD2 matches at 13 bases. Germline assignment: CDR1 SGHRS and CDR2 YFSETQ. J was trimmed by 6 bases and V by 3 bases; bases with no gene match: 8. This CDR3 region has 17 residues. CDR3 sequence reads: CASSSGLAGSGAGELFF. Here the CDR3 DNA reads TGCGCCAGCAGCTCGGGACTAGCGGGGTCAGGCGCCGGGGAGCTGTTTTTT.

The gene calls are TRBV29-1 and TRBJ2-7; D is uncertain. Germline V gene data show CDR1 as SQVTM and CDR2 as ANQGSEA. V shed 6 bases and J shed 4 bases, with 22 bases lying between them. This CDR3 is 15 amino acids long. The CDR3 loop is CSVKGLEFLGYEQYF. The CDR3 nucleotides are TGCAGCGTCAAAGGGCTGGAGTTCTTGGGATACGAGCAGTACTTC.

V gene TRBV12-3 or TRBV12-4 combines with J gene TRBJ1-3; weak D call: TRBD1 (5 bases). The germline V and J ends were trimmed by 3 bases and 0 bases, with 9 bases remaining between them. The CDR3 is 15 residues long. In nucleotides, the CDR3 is TGTGCCAGCAGTTTCGGGGGGACCTCTGGAAACACCATATATTTT. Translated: CASSFGGTSGNTIYF.

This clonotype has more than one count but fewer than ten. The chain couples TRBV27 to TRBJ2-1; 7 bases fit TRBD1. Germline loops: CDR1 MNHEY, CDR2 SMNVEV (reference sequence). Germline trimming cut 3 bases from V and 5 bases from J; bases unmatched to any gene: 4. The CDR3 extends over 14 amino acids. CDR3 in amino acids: CASSFLQGNNEQFF. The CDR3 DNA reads TGTGCCAGCAGTTTCTTACAGGGGAACAATGAGCAGTTCTTC.

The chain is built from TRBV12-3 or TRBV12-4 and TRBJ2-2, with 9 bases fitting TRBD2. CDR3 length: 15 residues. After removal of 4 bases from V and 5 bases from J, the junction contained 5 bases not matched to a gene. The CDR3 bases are TGTGCCAGCAGTTATCGGACTAGCGAGACCGGGGAGCTGTTTTTT. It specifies CASSYRTSETGELFF.

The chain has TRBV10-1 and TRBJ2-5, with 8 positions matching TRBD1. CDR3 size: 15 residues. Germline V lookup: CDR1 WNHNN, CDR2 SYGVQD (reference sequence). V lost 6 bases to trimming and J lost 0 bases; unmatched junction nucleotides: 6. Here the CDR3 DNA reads TGCGCCAGCAGGGCGGGACAGGCGAACCAAGAGACCCAGTACTTC. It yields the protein CASRAGQANQETQYF.

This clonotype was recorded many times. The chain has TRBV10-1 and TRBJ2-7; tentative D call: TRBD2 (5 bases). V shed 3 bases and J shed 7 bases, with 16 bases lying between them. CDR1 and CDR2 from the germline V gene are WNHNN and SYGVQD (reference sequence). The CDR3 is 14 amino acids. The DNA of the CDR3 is TGCGCCAGCAGTGATCTAGCACTTGTACTGGAGCAGTACTTC. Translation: CASSDLALVLEQYF.

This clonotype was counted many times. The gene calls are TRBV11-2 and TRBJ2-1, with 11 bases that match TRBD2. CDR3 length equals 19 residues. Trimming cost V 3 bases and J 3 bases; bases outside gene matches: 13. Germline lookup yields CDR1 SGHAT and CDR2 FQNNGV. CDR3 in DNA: TGTGCCAGCAGCTTTCAGTACAGATCCGGGACTAGCGGCTACAATGAGCAGTTCTTC. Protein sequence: CASSFQYRSGTSGYNEQFF.

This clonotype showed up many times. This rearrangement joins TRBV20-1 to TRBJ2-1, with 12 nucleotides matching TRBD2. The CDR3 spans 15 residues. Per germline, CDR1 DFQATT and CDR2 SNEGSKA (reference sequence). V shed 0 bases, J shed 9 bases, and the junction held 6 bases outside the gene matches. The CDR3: CSARDGTSGSGEQFF. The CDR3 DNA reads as TGCAGTGCTAGAGATGGGACTAGCGGGTCGGGTGAGCAGTTCTTC.

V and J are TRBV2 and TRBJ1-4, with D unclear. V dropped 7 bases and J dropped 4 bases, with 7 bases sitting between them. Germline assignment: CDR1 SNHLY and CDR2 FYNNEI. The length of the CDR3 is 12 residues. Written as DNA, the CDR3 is TGTGCCAGCACGGGTGATAATGAAAAACTGTTTTTT. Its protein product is CASTGDNEKLFF.

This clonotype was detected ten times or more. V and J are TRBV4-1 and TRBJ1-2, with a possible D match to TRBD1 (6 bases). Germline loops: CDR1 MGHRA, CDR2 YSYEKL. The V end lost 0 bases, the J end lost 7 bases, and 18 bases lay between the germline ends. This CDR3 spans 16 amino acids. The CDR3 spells CASSQEARGRSGGYTF. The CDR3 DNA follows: TGCGCCAGCAGCCAAGAAGCCAGGGGCCGTTCCGGTGGCTACACCTTC.

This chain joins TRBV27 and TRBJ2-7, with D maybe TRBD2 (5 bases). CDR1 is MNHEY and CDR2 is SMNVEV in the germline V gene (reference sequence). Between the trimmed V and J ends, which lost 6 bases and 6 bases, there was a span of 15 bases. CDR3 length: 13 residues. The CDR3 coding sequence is TGTGCCAGCAGCCCTCCGGCCGGGGTCGAGCAGTACTTC. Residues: CASSPPAGVEQYF.

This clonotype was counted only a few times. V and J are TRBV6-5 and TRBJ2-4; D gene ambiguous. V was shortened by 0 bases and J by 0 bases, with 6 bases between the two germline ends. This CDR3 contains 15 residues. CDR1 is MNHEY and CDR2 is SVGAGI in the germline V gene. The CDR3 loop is CASSYSELAKNIQYF. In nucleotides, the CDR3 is TGTGCCAGCAGTTACTCTGAACTAGCCAAAAACATTCAGTACTTC.

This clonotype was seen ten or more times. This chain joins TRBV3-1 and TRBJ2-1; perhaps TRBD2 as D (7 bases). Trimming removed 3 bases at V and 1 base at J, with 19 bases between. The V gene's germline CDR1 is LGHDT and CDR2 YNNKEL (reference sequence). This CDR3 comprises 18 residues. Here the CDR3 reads CASSHPVGRGPSYNEQFF. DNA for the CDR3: TGTGCCAGCAGCCACCCGGTGGGGCGGGGGCCGTCCTACAATGAGCAGTTCTTC.

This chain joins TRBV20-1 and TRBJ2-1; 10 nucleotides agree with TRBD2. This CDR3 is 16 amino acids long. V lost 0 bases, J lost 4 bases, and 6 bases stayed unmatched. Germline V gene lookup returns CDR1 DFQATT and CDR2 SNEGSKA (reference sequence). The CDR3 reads CSARDTLAGTYNEQFF. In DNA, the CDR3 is TGCAGTGCTAGAGACACACTAGCGGGGACTTACAATGAGCAGTTCTTC.

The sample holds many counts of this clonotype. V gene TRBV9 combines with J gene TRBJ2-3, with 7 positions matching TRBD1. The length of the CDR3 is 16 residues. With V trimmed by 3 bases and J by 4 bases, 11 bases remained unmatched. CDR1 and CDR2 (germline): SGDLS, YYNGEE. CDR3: CASSEGTALWSDTQYF. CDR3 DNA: TGTGCCAGCAGCGAAGGGACAGCCTTATGGTCAGATACGCAGTATTTT.

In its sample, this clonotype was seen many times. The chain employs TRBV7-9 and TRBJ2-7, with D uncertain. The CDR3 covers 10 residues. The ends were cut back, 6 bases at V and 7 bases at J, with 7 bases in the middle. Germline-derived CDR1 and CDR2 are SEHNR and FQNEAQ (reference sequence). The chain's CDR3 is CASRAGEQYF. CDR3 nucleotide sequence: TGTGCCAGCAGGGCTGGGGAGCAGTACTTC.

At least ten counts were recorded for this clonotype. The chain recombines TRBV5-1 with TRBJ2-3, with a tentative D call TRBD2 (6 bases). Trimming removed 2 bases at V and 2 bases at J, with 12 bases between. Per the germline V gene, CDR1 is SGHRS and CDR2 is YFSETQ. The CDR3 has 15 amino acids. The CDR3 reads CASSLGGMTTDTQYF. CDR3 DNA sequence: TGCGCCAGCAGCTTAGGCGGGATGACCACAGATACGCAGTATTTT.

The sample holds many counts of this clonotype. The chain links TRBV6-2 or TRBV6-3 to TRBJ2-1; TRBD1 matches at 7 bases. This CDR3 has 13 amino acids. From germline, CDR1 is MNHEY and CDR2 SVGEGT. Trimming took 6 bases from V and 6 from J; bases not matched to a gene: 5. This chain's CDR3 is CASRTGVGNEQFF. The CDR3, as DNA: TGTGCCAGCAGAACAGGGGTGGGCAATGAGCAGTTCTTC.